The clone carrying this TCR beta chain has a single count. This record belongs to a study of T cell responses to AZD1222 COVID-19 vaccine. Clones were read by immunoSEQ multiplex PCR, and TCRdb kept only the in-frame ones, dropping some. The data hold roughly 200,000 clones, with about 94% observed a single time. The CDR3 runs 15 residues. V was pared by 2 bases and J by 3 bases, with 3 bases of the junction left unmatched. Germline loops: CDR1 LNHDA, CDR2 SQIVND (reference sequence). Sequences were derived from peripheral blood, sampled 28 days after the second dose of the MenACWY control vaccine. The source of this sequence is an adult who received the MenACWY meningococcal vaccine as a control. J is TRBJ2-1 and V is TRBV19; 8 bases line up with TRBD2. CDR3 nucleotides: TGTGCCAGTAGTATAAGGAGCGGGAGCTACAATGAGCAGTTCTTC. Translation gives CASSIRSGSYNEQFF.